Sequencing of this T cell receptor (beta chain) was carried out in a study of blood T cell repertoires in COVID-19. Study overall: T cells, B-cell-depleted T cells, or PBMCs provided the cDNA or gDNA that served as material.

The method was immunoSEQ multiplex PCR; TCRdb's version includes in-frame clones alone and lacks a portion of them. The sample contains about 250,000 clones, around 84% of which appear only once. Recruits, aged about 18 to 95 years, lived in roughly 22 US areas. Germline CDR1 and CDR2: DFQATT and SNEGSKA (reference sequence). This CDR3 region has 13 residues. The trim removed 3 bases at V and 9 bases at J, leaving 6 bases unmatched. The sequence was obtained from a man aged 35 to 55 who had recovered from COVID-19. This sequence joins TRBV20-1 and TRBJ1-5; TRBD1 aligns across 9 bases. The sequencing sample was made of PBMCs or T cells enriched from blood (not recorded which). The CDR3 sequence is CSASPTGGTPQHF. For the CDR3, the DNA is TGCAGTGCTAGTCCTACAGGGGGCACGCCCCAGCATTTT.